This TCR beta chain appears in the sequencing data of a study of cytomegalovirus exposure and HLA in healthy donors. Vbeta (60) and Jbeta (13) primers were used in the PCR. Libraries were prepared by immunoSEQ multiplex PCR; TCRdb keeps only in-frame clonotypes and omits some of them. The sample shows 160,000 or so clones, 70% to 85% of them seen only once. Study conclusions and caveats: Using a false discovery rate of 0.05, a later analysis showed that 15,000 to 20,000 TCR beta sequences were associated with HLA alleles. When a later analysis compared HLA-associated TCR beta chains with equally common others, the HLA-associated chains turned out to be more clonally expanded and to have lower generation probabilities. The study labeled 150 or so TCR beta chains cytomegalovirus-associated.

This clone was recorded only once. Antigen specificity is unknown. The clonotype originates from a man aged 45-65 years in good health and CMV-seropositive. The sequencing input was PBMCs.

The CDR3 DNA reads as TGTGCCAGCAGCGGCTTCAGGGACAGACAAAACACTGAAGCTTTCTTT. Translated: CASSGFRDRQNTEAFF. The chain links TRBV11-2 to TRBJ1-1, with 7 bases identical to TRBD1. V shed 5 bases, J shed 2 bases, and the junction held 11 bases outside the gene matches. The CDR3 totals 16 residues. The germline V gene encodes CDR1 SGHAT and CDR2 FQNNGV. The whole variable domain, remainder taken from reference TRBV11-2 and TRBJ1-1, is EAGVAQSPRYKIIEKRQSVAFWCNPISGHATLYWYQQILGQGPKLLIQFQNNGVVDDSQLPKDRFSAERLKGVDSTLKIQPAKLEDSAVYLCASSGFRDRQNTEAFFGQGTRLTVV.